These T cell receptor beta chains were read from a single sample in a study of T-cell reconstitution after alpha-beta-depleted transplantation in children. MiXCR, run by TCRdb on the PCR reads, gives a single entry per CDR3 protein. The sample carries roughly 400,000 distinct CDR3 sequences, roughly two fifths recorded once. Here the sequenced sample was PBMCs, taken before TCRalphabeta/CD19-depleted stem cell transplant. The receptors were gathered from a girl aged 2 to 9 with aplastic anemia, due to receive a stem cell transplant. Both conserved end residues are part of each CDR3. D genes are given only for firm matches. Size is stated for part of the rows, as once, few or many counts, or as a class when the clone is expanded.

V gene,D gene,J gene,clone size,CDR3 DNA,CDR3 protein
TRBV5-1,TRBD1,TRBJ1-5,many,TGCGCCAGCAGTTCGACAGGGGCCAATCAGCCCCAGCATTTT,CASSSTGANQPQHF
TRBV5-1,.,TRBJ2-1,.,TGCGCCAGCAGCTTGGATTTAAGGGGAGAACCTGAGCAGTTCTTC,CASSLDLRGEPEQFF
TRBV10-3,.,TRBJ2-1,.,TGTGCCATCAGCAAACTAGCCTCGAGCTCCTACAATGAGCAGTTCTTC,CAISKLASSSYNEQFF
TRBV7-9,.,TRBJ2-1,.,TGTGCCAGCAGCCCAGATACAGGGAATGAGCAGTTCTTC,CASSPDTGNEQFF
TRBV6-1,TRBD2,TRBJ2-1,.,TGTGCCAGCAGTGAAGCGCGGACTAGCGGGTTTAATGAGCAGTTCTTC,CASSEARTSGFNEQFF
TRBV28,TRBD1,TRBJ1-2,.,TGTGCCAGCCGAGGGACAGGGGGCTATGGCTACACCTTC,CASRGTGGYGYTF
TRBV20-1,.,TRBJ2-7,.,TGCAGTGCTAGTTCAGGGAAGGTCTACGAGCAGTACTTC,CSASSGKVYEQYF
TRBV6-4,TRBD1,TRBJ2-7,.,TGTGCCAGCAGCAAGGGGACAGGGAATAACTACGAGCAGTACTTC,CASSKGTGNNYEQYF
TRBV6-1,TRBD1,TRBJ2-5,many,TGTGCCAGCTCACCTCGGGACAGGGGTGAGACCCAGTACTTC,CASSPRDRGETQYF
TRBV29-1,.,TRBJ1-3,few,TGCAGCGTTGCATCCGGAGCAGGAAACACCATATATTTT,CSVASGAGNTIYF
TRBV5-1,.,TRBJ1-1,.,TGCGCCAGCAGAGTGGGGGCCAGCACTGAAGCTTTCTTT,CASRVGASTEAFF
TRBV7-9,.,TRBJ2-3,once,TGTGCCAGCAGCTTATACAACACAGATACGCAGTATTTT,CASSLYNTDTQYF
TRBV7-8,.,TRBJ1-5,.,TGTGCCAGCAGCAAAGGACATCCTAGCAATCAGCCCCAGCATTTT,CASSKGHPSNQPQHF
TRBV7-2,.,TRBJ2-2,few,TGTGCCAGCAGCCCAAGGACCTCCAGGGTCACCGGGGAGCTGTTTTTT,CASSPRTSRVTGELFF
TRBV27,.,TRBJ2-5,.,TGTGCCAGCAGTTTAACCCAAAGGGGGACCCAGTACTTC,CASSLTQRGTQYF
TRBV5-7,TRBD1,TRBJ2-7,.,TGTGCCAGCAGCTTGTATGGGACAGGGGCCAACGAGCAGTACTTC,CASSLYGTGANEQYF
TRBV29-1,.,TRBJ2-4,many,TGCAGCGTTAAGACAGGCCACGTCAAAAACATTCAGTACTTC,CSVKTGHVKNIQYF
TRBV6-5,TRBD1,TRBJ2-7,many,TGTGCCAGCAGTTCCACAGGGGTAGGGACCTACGAGCAGTACTTC,CASSSTGVGTYEQYF
TRBV7-2,.,TRBJ1-6,once,TGTGCCAGCATCTCTTTGGGCAAAGGTTCACCCCTCCACTTT,CASISLGKGSPLHF
TRBV20-1,.,TRBJ2-5,.,TGCAGTGGCGGCAGCCAAGAGACCCAGTACTTC,CSGGSQETQYF
TRBV27,.,TRBJ2-2,.,TGTGCCAGCAGAGTAGCGCCTAACACCGGGGAGCTGTTTTTT,CASRVAPNTGELFF
TRBV20-1,TRBD2,TRBJ2-5,many,TGCAGTGCTAGAGTTAGCGGGAGAGCGGAGACCCAGTACTTC,CSARVSGRAETQYF